The clone carrying this T cell receptor (beta chain) was recorded once. The target antigen is unknown. Germline V gene data show CDR1 as SGHNT and CDR2 as YENEEA. J gave up 7 bases and V 1 base, and 5 bases lay outside the gene matches. The CDR3 runs 15 residues. These data originate in a study of immune evolution from preneoplasia to lung adenocarcinoma. TCRdb keeps only in-frame clones here, not all; method: immunoSEQ multiplex PCR. The data contain under 10,000 clones, 79% of them seen just once; the ten biggest clones take up 6% to 9.5%. Study-wide findings and caveats: Clonality was highest in normal lung, lower in later-stage lesions apparently. Normal lung had the highest top T cell clone frequencies.

Patient tissue came from resections in Japan or China, 2014–2017. Two lung cancer pathologists independently confirmed each histologic diagnosis. Sequencing used FFPE adjacent normal lung tissue. The chain has TRBV11-3 and TRBJ2-1; 9 positions match TRBD2. This receptor was identified in a person aged 55-79 years with lung adenocarcinoma. CDR3 amino acids: CASSLGGRVENEQFF. As DNA, the CDR3 is TGTGCCAGCAGCTTAGGCGGGAGGGTCGAAAATGAGCAGTTCTTC.